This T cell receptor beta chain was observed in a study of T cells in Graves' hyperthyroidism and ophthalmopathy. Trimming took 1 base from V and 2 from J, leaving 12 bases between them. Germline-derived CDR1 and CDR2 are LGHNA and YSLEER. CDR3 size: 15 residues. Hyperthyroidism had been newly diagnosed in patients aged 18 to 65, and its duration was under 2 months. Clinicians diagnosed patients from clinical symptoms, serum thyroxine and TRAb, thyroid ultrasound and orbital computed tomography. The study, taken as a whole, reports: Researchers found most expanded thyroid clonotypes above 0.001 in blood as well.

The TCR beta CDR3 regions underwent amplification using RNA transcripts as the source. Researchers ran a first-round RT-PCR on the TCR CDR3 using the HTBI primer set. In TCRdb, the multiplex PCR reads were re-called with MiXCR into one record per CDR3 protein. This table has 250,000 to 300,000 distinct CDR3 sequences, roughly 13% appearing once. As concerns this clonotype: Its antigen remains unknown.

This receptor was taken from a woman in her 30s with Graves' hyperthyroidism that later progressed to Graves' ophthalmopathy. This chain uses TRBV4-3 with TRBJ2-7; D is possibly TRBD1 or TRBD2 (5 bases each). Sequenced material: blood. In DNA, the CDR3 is TGCGCCAGCAGCCAAGGGGGGAGTATCCCCTACGAGCAGTACTTC. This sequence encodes CASSQGGSIPYEQYF.